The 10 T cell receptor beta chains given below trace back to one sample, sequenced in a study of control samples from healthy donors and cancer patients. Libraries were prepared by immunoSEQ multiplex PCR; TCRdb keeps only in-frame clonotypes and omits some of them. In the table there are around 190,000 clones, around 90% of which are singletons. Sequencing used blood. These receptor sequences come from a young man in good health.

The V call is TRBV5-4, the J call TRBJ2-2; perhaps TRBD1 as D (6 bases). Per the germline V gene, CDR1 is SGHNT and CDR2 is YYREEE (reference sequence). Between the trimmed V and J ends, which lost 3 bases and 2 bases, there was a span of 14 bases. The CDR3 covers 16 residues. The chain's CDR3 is CASSWAARGNTGELFF. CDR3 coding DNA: TGTGCCAGCAGCTGGGCGGCCAGGGGCAACACCGGGGAGCTGTTTTTT.

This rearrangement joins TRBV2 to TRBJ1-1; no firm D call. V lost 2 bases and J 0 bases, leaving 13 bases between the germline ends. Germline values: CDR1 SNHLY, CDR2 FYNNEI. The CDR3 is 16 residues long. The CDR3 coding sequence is TGTGCCAGCAGTGAATCCCTGGACCACATGAACACTGAAGCTTTCTTT. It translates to CASSESLDHMNTEAFF. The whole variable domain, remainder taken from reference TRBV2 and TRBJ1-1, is EPEVTQTPSHQVTQMGQEVILRCVPISNHLYFYWYRQILGQKVEFLVSFYNNEISEKSEIFDDQFSVERPDGSNFTLKIRSTKLEDSAMYFCASSESLDHMNTEAFFGQGTRLTVV.

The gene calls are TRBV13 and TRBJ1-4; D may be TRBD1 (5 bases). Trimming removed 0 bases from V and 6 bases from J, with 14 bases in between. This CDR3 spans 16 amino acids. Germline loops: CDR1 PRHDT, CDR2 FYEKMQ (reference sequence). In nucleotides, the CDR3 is TGTGCCAGCAGCTTAGGCGCGAGGGGTAGGGATGAAAAACTGTTTTTT. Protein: CASSLGARGRDEKLFF.

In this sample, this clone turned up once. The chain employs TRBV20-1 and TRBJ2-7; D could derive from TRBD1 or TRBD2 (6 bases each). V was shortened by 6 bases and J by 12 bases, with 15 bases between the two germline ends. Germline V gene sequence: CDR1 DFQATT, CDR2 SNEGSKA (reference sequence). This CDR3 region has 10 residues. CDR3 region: CSAYRGQRYF. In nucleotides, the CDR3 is TGCAGTGCGTACCGGGGGCAGCGGTACTTC.

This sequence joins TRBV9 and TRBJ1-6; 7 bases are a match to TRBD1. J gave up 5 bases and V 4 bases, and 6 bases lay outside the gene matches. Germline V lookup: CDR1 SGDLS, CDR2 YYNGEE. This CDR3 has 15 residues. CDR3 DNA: TGTGCCAGCAGCCAGGGGGACAGCAATAATTCACCCCTCCACTTT. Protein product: CASSQGDSNNSPLHF.

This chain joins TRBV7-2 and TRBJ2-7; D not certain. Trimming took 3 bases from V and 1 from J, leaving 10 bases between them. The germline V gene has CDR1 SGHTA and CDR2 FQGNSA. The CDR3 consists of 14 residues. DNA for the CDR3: TGTGCCAGCAGCTTTCTGGCGGCGTCCTACGAGCAGTACTTC. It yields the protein CASSFLAASYEQYF.

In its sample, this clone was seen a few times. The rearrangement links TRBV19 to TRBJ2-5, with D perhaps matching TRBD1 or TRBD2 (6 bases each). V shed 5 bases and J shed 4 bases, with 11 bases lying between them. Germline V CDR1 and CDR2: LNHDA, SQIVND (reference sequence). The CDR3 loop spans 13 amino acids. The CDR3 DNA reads TGTGCCAGTAGTCCCGGGGGCGCAGAGACCCAGTACTTC. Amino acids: CASSPGGAETQYF. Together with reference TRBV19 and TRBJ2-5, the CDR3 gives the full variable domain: DGGITQSPKYLFRKEGQNVTLSCEQNLNHDAMYWYRQDPGQGLRLIYYSQIVNDFQKGDIAEGYSVSREKKESFPLTVTSAQKNPTAFYLCASSPGGAETQYFGPGTRLLVL.

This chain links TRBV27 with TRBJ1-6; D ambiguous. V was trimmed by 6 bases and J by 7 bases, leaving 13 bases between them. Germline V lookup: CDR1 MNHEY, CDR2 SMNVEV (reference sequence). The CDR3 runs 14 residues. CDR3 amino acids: CASSPGLPNSPLHF. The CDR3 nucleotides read TGTGCCAGCAGCCCTGGACTGCCAAATTCACCCCTCCACTTT.

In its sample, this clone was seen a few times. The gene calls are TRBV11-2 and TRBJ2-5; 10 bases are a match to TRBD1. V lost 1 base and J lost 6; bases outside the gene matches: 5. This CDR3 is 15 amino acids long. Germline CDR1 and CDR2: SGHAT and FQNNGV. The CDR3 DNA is TGTGCCAGCAGCTTAGTAAGGGACAGGGGAAAGACCCAGTACTTC. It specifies CASSLVRDRGKTQYF.

The CDR3 DNA follows: TGTGCCAGCGGACGACAGGGGTCTGCGAACACTGAAGCTTTCTTT. This translates into CASGRQGSANTEAFF. This chain connects TRBV5-4 to TRBJ1-1; TRBD1 aligns across 8 bases. V shed 7 bases and J 1 base; nucleotides not matched to a gene: 9. The CDR3 is 15 residues long. Germline CDR1 SGHNT, CDR2 YYREEE (reference sequence).